The T cell receptor beta chain described here comes from a study of T cell changes during pregnancy in multiple sclerosis. The data were produced by immunoSEQ multiplex PCR, yet TCRdb's version contains in-frame clones alone and is incomplete. The top ten hold roughly 2.6% of the sample, which has 70,000 to 95,000 clones, roughly 91% seen once. This CDR3 is 16 amino acids long. CDR1 is SGHTA and CDR2 is FQGTGA in the germline V gene. J gave up 9 bases and V 5 bases, and 12 bases lay outside the gene matches. The sequence derives from a female donor in good health, enrolled as a control in a pregnancy study. The specimen was peripheral blood, collected after pregnancy. The chain links TRBV7-3 to TRBJ1-6; 8 nucleotides match TRBD1. The CDR3 spells CASSLGSGGSGSPLHF. DNA of the CDR3: TGTGCCAGCAGCCTGGGGTCAGGGGGCTCGGGTTCACCCCTCCACTTT.